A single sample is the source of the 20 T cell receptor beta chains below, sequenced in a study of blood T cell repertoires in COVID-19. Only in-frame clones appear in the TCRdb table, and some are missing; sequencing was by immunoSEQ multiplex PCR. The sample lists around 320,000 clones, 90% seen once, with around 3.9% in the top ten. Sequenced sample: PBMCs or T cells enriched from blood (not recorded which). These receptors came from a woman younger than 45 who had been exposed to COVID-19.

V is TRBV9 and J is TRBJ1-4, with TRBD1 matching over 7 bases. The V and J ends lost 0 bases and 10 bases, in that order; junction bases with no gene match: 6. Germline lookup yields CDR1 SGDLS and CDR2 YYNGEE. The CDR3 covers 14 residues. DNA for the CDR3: TGTGCCAGCAGCGTAGATCACAGGGGCGGAAAACTGTTTTTT. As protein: CASSVDHRGGKLFF.

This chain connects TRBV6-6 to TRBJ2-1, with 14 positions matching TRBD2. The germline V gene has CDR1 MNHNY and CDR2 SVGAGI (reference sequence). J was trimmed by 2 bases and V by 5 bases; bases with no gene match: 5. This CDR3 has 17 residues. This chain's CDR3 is CASSRTSGGYPYNEQFF. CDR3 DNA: TGTGCCAGCAGTCGGACTAGCGGGGGGTATCCCTACAATGAGCAGTTCTTC.

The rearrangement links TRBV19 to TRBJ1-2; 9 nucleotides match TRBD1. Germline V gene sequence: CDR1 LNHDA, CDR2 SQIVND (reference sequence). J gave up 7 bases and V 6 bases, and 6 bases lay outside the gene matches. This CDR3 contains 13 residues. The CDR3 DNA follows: TGTGCCAGTAGGGGACAGGGTTCGGGTGGCTACACCTTC. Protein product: CASRGQGSGGYTF.

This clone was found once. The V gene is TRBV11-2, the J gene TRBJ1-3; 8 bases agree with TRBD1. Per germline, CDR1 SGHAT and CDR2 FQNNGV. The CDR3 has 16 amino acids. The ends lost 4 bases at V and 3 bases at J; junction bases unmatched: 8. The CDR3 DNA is TGTGCCAGCAGCTCTTTCGGCAGGGGGCATGGAAACACCATATATTTT. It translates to CASSSFGRGHGNTIYF.

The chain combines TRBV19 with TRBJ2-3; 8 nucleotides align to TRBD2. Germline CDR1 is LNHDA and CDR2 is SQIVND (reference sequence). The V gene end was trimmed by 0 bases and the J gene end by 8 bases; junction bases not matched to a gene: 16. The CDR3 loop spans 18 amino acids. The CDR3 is CASSIDAGAGDPLGTQYF. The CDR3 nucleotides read TGTGCCAGTAGTATAGATGCCGGAGCGGGGGACCCTCTGGGTACGCAGTATTTT.

The CDR3 DNA reads as TGTGCCAGCAGTCGGACAGGGGGACGAAATCAGCCCCAGCATTTT. It codes for CASSRTGGRNQPQHF. This chain joins TRBV6-5 and TRBJ1-5; 10 bases agree with TRBD1. CDR1 and CDR2 from the germline V gene are MNHEY and SVGAGI. After removal of 5 bases from V and 4 bases from J, the junction contained 5 bases not matched to a gene. The CDR3 loop spans 15 amino acids.

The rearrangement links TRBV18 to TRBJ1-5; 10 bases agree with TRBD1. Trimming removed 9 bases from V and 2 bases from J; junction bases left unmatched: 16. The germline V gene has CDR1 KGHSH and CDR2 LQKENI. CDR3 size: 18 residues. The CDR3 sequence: CASSHRDRGHLGNQPQHF. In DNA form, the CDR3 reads TGTGCCAGTTCCCACCGGGACAGGGGACATCTAGGCAATCAGCCCCAGCATTTT. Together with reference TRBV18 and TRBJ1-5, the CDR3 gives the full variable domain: NAGVMQNPRHLVRRRGQEARLRCSPMKGHSHVYWYRQLPEEGLKFMVYLQKENIIDESGMPKERFSAEFPKEGPSILRIQQVVRGDSAAYFCASSHRDRGHLGNQPQHFGDGTRLSIL.

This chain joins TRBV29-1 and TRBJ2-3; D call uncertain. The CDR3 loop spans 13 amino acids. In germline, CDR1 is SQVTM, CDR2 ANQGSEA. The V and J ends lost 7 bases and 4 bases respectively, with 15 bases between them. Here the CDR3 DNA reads TGCAGCGCTGACTCGACATTTTCAGATACGCAGTATTTT. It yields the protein CSADSTFSDTQYF.

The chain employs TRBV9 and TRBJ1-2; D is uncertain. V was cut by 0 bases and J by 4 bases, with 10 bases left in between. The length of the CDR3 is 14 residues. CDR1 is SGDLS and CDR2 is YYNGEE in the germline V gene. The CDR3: CASSVGFPGYGYTF. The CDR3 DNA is TGTGCCAGCAGCGTAGGCTTCCCAGGCTATGGCTACACCTTC.

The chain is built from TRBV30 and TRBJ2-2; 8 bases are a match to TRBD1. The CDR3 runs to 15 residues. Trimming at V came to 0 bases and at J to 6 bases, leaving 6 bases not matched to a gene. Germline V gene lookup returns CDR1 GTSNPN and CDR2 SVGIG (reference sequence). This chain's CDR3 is CAWSVQGAMAGELFF. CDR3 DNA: TGTGCCTGGAGTGTTCAGGGGGCTATGGCCGGGGAGCTGTTTTTT.

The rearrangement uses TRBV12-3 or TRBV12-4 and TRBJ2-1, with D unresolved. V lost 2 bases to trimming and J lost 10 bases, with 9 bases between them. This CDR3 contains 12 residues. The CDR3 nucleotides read TGTGCCAGCAGTTTAAGAGAAACGGAGCAGTTCTTC. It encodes CASSLRETEQFF.

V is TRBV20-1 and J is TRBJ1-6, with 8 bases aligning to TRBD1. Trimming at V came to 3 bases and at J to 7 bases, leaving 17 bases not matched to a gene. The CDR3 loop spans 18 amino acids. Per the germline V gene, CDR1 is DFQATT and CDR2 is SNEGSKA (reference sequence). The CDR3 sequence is CSASSFAGGVGWNSPLHF. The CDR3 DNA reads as TGCAGTGCTAGTAGCTTTGCAGGGGGCGTTGGATGGAATTCACCCCTCCACTTT.

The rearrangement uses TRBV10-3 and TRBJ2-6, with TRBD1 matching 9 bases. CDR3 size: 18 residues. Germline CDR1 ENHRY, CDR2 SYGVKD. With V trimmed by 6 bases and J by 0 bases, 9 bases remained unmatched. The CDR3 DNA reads TGTGCCATCAGCTCCGCTACAGGGGGCGGCTCTGGGGCCAACGTCCTGACTTTC. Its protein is CAISSATGGGSGANVLTF.

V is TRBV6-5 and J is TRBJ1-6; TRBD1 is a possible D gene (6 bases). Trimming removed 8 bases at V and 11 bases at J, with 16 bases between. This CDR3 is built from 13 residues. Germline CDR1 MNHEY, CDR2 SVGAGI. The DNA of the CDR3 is TGTGCCAGCCAACCAATCAGGGGCACACCCCTCCACTTT. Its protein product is CASQPIRGTPLHF.

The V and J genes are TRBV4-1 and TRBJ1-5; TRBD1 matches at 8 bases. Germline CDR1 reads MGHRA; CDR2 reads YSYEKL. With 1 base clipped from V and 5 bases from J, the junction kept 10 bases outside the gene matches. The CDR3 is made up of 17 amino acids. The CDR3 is CASSQGNRQGWDQPQHF. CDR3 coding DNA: TGCGCCAGCAGCCAAGGGAACAGACAGGGGTGGGATCAGCCCCAGCATTTT.

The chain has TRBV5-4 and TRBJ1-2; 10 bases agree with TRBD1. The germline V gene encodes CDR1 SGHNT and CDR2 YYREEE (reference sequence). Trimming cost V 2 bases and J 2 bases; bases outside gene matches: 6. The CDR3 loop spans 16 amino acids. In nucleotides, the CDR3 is TGTGCCAGCAGCTTCGGACAGGGGGGGAGGAACTATGGCTACACCTTC. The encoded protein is CASSFGQGGRNYGYTF. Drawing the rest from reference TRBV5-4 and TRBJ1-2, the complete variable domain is ETGVTQSPTHLIKTRGQQVTLRCSSQSGHNTVSWYQQALGQGPQFIFQYYREEENGRGNFPPRFSGLQFPNYSSELNVNALELDDSALYLCASSFGQGGRNYGYTFGSGTRLTVV.

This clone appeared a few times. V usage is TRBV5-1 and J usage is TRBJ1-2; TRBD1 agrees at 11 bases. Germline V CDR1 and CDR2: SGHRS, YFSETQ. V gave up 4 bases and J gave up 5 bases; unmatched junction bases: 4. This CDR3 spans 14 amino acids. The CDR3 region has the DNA TGCGCCAGCAGCCCCGGACAGGGGGCTTATGGCTACACCTTC. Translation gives CASSPGQGAYGYTF.

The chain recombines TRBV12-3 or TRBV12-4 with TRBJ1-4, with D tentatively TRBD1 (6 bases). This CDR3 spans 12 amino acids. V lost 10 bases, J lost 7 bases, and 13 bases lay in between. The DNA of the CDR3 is TGTGCCATATCTGTGGACAGTGAAAAACTGTTTTTT. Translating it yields CAISVDSEKLFF.

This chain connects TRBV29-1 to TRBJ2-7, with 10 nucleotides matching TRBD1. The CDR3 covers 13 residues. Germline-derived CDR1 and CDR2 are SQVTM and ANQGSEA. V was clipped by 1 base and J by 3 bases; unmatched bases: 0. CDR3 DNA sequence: TGCAGCGTTGAAGGGACAGGGGGCTACGAGCAGTACTTC. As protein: CSVEGTGGYEQYF.

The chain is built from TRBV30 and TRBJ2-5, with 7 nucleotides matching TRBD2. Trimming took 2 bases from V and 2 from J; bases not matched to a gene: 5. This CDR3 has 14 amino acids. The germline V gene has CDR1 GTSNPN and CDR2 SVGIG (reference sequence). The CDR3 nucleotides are TGTGCCTGGAGTCTTGGAGCGGGGCAAGAGACCCAGTACTTC. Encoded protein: CAWSLGAGQETQYF. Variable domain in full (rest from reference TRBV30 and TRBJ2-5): SQTIHQWPATLVQPVGSPLSLECTVEGTSNPNLYWYRQAAGRGLQLLFYSVGIGQISSEVPQNLSASRPQDRQFILSSKKLLLSDSGFYLCAWSLGAGQETQYFGPGTRLLVL.